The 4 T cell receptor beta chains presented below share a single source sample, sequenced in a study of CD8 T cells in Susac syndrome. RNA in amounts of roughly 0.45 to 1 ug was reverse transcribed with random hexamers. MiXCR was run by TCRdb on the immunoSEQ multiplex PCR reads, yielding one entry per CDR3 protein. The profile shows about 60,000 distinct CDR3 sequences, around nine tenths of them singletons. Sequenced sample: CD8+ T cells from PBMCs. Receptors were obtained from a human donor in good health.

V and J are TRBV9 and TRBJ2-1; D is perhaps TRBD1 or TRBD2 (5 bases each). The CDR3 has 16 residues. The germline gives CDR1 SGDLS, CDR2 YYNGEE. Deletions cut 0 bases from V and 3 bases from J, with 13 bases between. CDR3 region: CASSVGLLGDYNEQFF. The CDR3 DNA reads TGTGCCAGCAGCGTAGGGCTGCTGGGGGACTACAATGAGCAGTTCTTC. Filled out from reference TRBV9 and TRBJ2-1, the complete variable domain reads DSGVTQTPKHLITATGQRVTLRCSPRSGDLSVYWYQQSLDQGLQFLIQYYNGEERAKGNILERFSAQQFPDLHSELNLSSLELGDSALYFCASSVGLLGDYNEQFFGPGTRLTVL.

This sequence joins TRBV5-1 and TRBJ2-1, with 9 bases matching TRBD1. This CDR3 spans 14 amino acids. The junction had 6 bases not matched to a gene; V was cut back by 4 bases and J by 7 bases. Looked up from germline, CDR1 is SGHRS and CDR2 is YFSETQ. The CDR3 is CASSKWTGENEQFF. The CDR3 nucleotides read TGCGCCAGCAGCAAGTGGACAGGGGAGAATGAGCAGTTCTTC.

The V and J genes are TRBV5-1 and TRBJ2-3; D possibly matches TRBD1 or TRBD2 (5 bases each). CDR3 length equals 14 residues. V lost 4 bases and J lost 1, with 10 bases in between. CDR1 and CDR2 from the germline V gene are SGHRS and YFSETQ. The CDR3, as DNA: TGCGCCAGCAGCGGGGGATCAGGCACAGATACGCAGTATTTT. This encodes CASSGGSGTDTQYF.

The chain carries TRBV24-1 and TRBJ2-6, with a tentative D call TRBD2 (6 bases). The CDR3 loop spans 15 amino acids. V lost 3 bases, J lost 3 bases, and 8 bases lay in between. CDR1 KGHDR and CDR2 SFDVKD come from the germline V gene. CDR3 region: CATSDRGSGANVLTF. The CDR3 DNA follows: TGTGCCACCAGTGATCGGGGGAGTGGGGCCAACGTCCTGACTTTC.